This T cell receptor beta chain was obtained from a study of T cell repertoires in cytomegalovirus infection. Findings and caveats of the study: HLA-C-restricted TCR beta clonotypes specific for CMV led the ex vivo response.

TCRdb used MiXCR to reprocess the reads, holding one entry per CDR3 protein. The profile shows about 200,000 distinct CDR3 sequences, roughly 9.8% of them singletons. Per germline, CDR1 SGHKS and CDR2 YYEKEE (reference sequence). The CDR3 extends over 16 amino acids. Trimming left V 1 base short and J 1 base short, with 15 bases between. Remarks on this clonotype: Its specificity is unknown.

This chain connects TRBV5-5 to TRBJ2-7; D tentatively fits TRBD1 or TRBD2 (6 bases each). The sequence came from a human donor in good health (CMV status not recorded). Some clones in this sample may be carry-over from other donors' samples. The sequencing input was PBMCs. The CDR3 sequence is CASSLRGGGGSYEQYF. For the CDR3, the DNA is TGTGCCAGCAGCTTGCGTGGTGGAGGGGGGTCCTACGAGCAGTACTTC. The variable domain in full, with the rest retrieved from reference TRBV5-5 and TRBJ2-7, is DAGVTQSPTHLIKTRGQQVTLRCSPISGHKSVSWYQQVLGQGPQFIFQYYEKEERGRGNFPDRFSARQFPNYSSELNVNALLLGDSALYLCASSLRGGGGSYEQYFGPGTRLTVT.